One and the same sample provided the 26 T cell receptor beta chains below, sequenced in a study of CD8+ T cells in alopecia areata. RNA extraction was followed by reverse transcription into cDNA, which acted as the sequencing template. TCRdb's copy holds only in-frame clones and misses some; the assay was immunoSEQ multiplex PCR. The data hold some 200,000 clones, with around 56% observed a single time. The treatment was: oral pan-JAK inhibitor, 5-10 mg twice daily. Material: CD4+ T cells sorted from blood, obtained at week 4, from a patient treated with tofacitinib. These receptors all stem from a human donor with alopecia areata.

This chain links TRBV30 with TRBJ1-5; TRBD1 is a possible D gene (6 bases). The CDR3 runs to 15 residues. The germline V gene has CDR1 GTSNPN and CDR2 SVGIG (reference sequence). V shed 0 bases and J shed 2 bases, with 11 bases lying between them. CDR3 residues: CAWSVQGRGNQPQHF. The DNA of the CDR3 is TGTGCCTGGAGTGTACAGGGCAGGGGCAATCAGCCCCAGCATTTT. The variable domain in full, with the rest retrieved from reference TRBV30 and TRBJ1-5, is SQTIHQWPATLVQPVGSPLSLECTVEGTSNPNLYWYRQAAGRGLQLLFYSVGIGQISSEVPQNLSASRPQDRQFILSSKKLLLSDSGFYLCAWSVQGRGNQPQHFGDGTRLSIL.

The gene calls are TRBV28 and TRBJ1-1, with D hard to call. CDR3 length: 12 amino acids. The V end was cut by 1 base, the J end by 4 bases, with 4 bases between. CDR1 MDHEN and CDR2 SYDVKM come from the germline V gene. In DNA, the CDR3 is TGTGCCAGCAGTTTATTGGGCACTGAAGCTTTCTTT. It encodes CASSLLGTEAFF.

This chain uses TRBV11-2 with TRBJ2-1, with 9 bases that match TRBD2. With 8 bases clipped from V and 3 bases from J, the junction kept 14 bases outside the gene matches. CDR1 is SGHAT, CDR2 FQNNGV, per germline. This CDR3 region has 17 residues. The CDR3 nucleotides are TGTGCCAGCTCCCCTTTAGCGGGGGACACCTTCTACAATGAGCAGTTCTTC. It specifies CASSPLAGDTFYNEQFF.

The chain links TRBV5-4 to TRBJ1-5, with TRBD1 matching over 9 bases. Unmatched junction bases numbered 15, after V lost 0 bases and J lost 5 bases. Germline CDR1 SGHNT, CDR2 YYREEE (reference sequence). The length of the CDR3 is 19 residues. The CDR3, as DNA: TGTGCCAGCAGCTTGGACGGACAGGGGAAGACACTCGGCCATCAGCCCCAGCATTTT. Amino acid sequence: CASSLDGQGKTLGHQPQHF.

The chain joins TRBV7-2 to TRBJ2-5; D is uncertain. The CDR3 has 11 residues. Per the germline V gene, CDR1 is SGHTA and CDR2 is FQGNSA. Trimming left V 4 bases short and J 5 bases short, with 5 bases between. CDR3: CASSYGETQYF. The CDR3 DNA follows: TGTGCCAGCAGCTATGGGGAGACCCAGTACTTC.

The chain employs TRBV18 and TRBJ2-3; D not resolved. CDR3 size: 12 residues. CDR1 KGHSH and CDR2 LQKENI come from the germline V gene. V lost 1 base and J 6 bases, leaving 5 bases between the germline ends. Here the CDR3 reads CASSPLADTQYF. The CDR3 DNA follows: TGTGCCAGCTCACCACTGGCTGATACGCAGTATTTT.

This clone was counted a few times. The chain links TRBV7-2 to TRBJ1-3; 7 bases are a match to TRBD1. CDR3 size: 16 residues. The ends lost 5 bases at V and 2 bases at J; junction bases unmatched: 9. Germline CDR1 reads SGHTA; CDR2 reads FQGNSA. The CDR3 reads CASSPGQVRAGNTIYF. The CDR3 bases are TGTGCCAGCAGCCCCGGACAGGTTCGGGCTGGAAACACCATATATTTT.

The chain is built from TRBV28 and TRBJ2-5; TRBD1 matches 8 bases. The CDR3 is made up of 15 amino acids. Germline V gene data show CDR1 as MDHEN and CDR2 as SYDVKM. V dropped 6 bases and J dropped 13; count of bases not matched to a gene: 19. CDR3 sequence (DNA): TGTGCCAGCAGGGTACCGACAGGGGAGGTCGGACCCGTGTACTTC. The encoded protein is CASRVPTGEVGPVYF. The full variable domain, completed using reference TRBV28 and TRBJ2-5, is DVKVTQSSRYLVKRTGEKVFLECVQDMDHENMFWYRQDPGLGLRLIYFSYDVKMKEKGDIPEGYSVSREKKERFSLILESASTNQTSMYLCASRVPTGEVGPVYFGPGTRLLVL.

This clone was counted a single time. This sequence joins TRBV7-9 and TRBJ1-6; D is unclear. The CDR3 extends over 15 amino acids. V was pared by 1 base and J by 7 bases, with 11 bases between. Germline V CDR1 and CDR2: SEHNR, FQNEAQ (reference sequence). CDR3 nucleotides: TGTGCCAGCAGCTTAGGGGTCAGCCAAAATTCACCCCTCCACTTT. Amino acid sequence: CASSLGVSQNSPLHF.

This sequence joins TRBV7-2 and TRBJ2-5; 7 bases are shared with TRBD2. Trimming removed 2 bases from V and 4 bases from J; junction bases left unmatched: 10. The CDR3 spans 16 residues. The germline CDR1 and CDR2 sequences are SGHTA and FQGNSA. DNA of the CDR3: TGTGCCAGCAGCTTAACCCCCGGACTAGTGGGAGAGACCCAGTACTTC. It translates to CASSLTPGLVGETQYF. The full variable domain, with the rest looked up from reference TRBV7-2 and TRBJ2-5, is GAGVSQSPSNKVTEKGKDVELRCDPISGHTALYWYRQSLGQGLEFLIYFQGNSAPDKSGLPSDRFSAERTGGSVSTLTIQRTQQEDSAVYLCASSLTPGLVGETQYFGPGTRLLVL.

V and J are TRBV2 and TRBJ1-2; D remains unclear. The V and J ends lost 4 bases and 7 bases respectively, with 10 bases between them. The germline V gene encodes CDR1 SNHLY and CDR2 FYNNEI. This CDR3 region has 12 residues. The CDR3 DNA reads TGTGCCAGCAGTGTAGCCCTTGGTGGCTACACCTTC. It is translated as CASSVALGGYTF.

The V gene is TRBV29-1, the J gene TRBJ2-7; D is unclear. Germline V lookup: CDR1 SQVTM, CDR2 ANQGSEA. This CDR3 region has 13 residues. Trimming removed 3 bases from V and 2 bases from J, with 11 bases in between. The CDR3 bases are TGCAGCGTTGAGGTCAGTGGGGCCTACGAGCAGTACTTC. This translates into CSVEVSGAYEQYF.

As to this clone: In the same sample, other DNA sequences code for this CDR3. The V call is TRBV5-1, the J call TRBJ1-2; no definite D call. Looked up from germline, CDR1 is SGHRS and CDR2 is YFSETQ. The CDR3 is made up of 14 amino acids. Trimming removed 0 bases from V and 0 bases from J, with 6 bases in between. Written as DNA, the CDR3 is TGCGCCAGCAGCTTGGACAGAACTAACTATGGCTACACCTTC. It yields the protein CASSLDRTNYGYTF.

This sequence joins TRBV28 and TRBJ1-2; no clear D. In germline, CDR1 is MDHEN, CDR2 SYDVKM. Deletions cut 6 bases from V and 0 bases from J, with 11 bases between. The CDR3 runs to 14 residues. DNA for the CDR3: TGTGCCAGCAGCCCCCCCGGAGCTAACTATGGCTACACCTTC. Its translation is CASSPPGANYGYTF.

The CDR3: CAWRFRGPEQYF. The DNA of the CDR3 is TGTGCCTGGAGATTTAGGGGGCCCGAGCAGTACTTC. The chain employs TRBV30 and TRBJ2-7; the match to TRBD1 covers 7 bases. The CDR3 covers 12 residues. With V trimmed by 3 bases and J by 6 bases, 5 bases remained unmatched. Germline V gene lookup returns CDR1 GTSNPN and CDR2 SVGIG (reference sequence).

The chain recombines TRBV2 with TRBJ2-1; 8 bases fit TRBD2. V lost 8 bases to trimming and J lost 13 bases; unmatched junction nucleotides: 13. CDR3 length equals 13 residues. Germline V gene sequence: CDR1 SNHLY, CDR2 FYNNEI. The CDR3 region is CASQGPAAGGQFF. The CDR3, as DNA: TGTGCCAGCCAGGGACCCGCCGCGGGGGGCCAGTTCTTC. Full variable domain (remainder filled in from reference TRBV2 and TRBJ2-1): EPEVTQTPSHQVTQMGQEVILRCVPISNHLYFYWYRQILGQKVEFLVSFYNNEISEKSEIFDDQFSVERPDGSNFTLKIRSTKLEDSAMYFCASQGPAAGGQFFGPGTRLTVL.

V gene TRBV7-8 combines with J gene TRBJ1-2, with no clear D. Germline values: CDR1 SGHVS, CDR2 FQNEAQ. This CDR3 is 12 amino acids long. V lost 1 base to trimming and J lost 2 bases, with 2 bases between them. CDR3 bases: TGTGCCAGCAGCTTAGGGAACTATGGCTACACCTTC. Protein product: CASSLGNYGYTF.

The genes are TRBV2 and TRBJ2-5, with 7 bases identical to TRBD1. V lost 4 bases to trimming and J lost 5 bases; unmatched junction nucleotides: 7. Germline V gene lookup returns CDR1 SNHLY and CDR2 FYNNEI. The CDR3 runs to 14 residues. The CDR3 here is CASSGGQVRETQYF. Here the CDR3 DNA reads TGTGCCAGCAGTGGAGGACAGGTTCGGGAGACCCAGTACTTC.

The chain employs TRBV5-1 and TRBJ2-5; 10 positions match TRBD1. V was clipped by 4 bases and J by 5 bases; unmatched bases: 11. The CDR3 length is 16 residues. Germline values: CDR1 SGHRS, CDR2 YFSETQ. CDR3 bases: TGCGCCAGCAGCCGGGAGGGGACAGGGGCGCAGGAGACCCAGTACTTC. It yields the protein CASSREGTGAQETQYF.

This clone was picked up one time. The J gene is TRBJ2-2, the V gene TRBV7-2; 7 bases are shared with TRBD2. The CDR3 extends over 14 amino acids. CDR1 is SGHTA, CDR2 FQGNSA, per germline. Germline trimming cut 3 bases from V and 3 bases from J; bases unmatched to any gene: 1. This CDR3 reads CASSFSGYTGELFF. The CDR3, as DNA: TGTGCCAGCAGCTTTAGCGGGTACACCGGGGAGCTGTTTTTT.

Here the CDR3 DNA reads TGCGCCAGCAGCCAATTGGAGGCGGGGGCCAACGTCCTGACTTTC. Protein: CASSQLEAGANVLTF. The genes are TRBV4-1 and TRBJ2-6; possibly TRBD2 for D (5 bases). The CDR3 runs to 15 residues. CDR1 is MGHRA, CDR2 YSYEKL, per germline. Trimming removed 2 bases at V and 4 bases at J, with 9 bases between.

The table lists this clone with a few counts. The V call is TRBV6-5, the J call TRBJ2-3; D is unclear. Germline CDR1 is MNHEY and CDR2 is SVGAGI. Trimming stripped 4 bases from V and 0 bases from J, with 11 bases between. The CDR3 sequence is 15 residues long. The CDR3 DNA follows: TGTGCCAGCAGTTTGGATGCCTCTAGCACAGATACGCAGTATTTT. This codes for CASSLDASSTDTQYF.

The CDR3 protein is CASSLLGETQYF. The CDR3 DNA reads as TGTGCCAGCAGCTTATTAGGCGAGACCCAGTACTTC. The chain couples TRBV7-2 to TRBJ2-5; D remains ambiguous. Trimming pared 2 bases from V and 5 bases from J, leaving 6 bases between. The CDR3 sequence is 12 residues long. Germline CDR1 reads SGHTA; CDR2 reads FQGNSA.

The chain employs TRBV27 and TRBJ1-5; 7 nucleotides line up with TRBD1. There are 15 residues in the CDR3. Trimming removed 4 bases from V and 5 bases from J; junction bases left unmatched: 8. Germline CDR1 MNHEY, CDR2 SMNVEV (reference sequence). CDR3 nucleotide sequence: TGTGCCAGCAGTTACCAGGGGGTCGCTGATCAGCCCCAGCATTTT. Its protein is CASSYQGVADQPQHF.

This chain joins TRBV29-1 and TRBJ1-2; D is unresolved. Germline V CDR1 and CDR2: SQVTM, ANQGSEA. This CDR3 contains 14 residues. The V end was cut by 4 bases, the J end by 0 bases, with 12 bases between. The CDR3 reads CSVGGGYANYGYTF. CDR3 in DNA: TGCAGCGTTGGCGGAGGATATGCTAACTATGGCTACACCTTC.

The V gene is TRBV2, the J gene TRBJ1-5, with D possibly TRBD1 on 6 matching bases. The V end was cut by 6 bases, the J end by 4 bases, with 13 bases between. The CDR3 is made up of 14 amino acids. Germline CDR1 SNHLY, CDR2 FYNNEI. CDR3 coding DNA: TGTGCCAGCAGAAGGACAGTCAAGAATCAGCCCCAGCATTTT. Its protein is CASRRTVKNQPQHF.